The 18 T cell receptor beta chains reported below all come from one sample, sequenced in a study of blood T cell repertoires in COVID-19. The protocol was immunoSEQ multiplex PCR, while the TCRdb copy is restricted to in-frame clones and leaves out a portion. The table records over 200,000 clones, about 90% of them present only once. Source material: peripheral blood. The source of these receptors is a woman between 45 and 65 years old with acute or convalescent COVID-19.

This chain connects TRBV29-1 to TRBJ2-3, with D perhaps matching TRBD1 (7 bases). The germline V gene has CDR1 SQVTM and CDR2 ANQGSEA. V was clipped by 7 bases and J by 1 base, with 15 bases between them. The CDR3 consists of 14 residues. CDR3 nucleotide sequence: TGCAGCGGCCAGACAGGGAGGCGCACAGATACGCAGTATTTT. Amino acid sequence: CSGQTGRRTDTQYF.

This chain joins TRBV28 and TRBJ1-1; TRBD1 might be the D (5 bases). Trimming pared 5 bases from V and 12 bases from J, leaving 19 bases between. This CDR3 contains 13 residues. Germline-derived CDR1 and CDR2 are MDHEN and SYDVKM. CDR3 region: CASSDSRQGLSFF. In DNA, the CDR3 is TGTGCCAGCAGTGATAGCCGGCAGGGTTTGTCTTTCTTT.

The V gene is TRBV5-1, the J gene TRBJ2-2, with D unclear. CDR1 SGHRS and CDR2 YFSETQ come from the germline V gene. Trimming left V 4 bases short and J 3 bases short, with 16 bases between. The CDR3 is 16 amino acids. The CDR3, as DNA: TGCGCCAGCAGCCCCCCTTCCTCAGGATACACCGGGGAGCTGTTTTTT. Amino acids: CASSPPSSGYTGELFF. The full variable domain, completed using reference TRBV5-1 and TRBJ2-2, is KAGVTQTPRYLIKTRGQQVTLSCSPISGHRSVSWYQQTPGQGLQFLFEYFSETQRNKGNFPGRFSGRQFSNSRSEMNVSTLELGDSALYLCASSPPSSGYTGELFFGEGSRLTVL.

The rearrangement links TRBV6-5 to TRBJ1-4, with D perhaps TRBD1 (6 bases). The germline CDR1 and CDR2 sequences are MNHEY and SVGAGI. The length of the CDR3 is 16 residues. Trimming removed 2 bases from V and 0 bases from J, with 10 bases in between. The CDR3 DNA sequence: TGTGCCAGCAGTTACACCGGGGACACAACTAATGAAAAACTGTTTTTT. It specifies CASSYTGDTTNEKLFF.

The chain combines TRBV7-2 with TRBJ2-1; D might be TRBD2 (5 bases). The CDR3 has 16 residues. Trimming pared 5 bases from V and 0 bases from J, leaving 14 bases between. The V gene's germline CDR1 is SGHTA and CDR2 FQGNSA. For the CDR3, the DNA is TGTGCCAGCAGCCCTATAGCGTCTAGCTCCTACAATGAGCAGTTCTTC. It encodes CASSPIASSSYNEQFF.

CDR3 nucleotides: TGTGCCAGCAGCTTAAAGACTAGCGGGAGGGGCCATGAGCAGTTCTTC. It yields the protein CASSLKTSGRGHEQFF. The rearrangement links TRBV7-2 to TRBJ2-1, with TRBD2 matching over 14 bases. This CDR3 region has 16 residues. The germline CDR1 and CDR2 sequences are SGHTA and FQGNSA. V lost 2 bases and J lost 8; bases outside the gene matches: 5.

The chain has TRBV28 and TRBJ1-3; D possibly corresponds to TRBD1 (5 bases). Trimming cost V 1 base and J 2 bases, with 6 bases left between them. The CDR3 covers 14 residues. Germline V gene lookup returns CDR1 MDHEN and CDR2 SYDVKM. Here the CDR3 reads CASSLSGAGNTIYF. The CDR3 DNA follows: TGTGCCAGCAGTTTATCGGGGGCTGGAAACACCATATATTTT. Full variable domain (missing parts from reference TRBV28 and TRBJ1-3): DVKVTQSSRYLVKRTGEKVFLECVQDMDHENMFWYRQDPGLGLRLIYFSYDVKMKEKGDIPEGYSVSREKKERFSLILESASTNQTSMYLCASSLSGAGNTIYFGEGSWLTVV.

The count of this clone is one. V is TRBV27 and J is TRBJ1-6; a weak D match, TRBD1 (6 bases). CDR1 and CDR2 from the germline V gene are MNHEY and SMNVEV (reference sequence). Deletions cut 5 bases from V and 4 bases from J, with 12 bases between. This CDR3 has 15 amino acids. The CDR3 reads CASSPGAGYNSPLHF. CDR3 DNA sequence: TGTGCCAGCAGTCCAGGGGCCGGGTATAATTCACCCCTCCACTTT.

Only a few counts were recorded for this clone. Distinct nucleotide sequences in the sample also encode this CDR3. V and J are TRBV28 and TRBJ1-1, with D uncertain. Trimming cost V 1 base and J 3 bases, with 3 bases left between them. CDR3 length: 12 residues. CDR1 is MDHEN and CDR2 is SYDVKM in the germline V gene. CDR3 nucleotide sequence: TGTGCCAGCAGTTTATCGGACACTGAAGCTTTCTTT. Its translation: CASSLSDTEAFF.

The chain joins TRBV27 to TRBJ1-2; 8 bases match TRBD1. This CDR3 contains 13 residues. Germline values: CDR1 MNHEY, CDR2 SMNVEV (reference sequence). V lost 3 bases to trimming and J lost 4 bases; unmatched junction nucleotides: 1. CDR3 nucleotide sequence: TGTGCCAGCAGTTTCGGACAGGGCTATGGCTACACCTTC. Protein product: CASSFGQGYGYTF.

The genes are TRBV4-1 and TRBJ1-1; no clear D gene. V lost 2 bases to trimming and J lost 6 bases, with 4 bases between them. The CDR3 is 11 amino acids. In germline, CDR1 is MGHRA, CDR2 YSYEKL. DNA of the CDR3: TGCGCCAGCAGCCAATATGCTGAAGCTTTCTTT. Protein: CASSQYAEAFF.

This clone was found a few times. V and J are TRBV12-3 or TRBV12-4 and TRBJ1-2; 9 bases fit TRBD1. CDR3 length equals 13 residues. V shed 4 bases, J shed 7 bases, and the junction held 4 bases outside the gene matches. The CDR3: CASSYRGLSGYTF. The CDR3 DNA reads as TGTGCCAGCAGTTACAGGGGGCTCTCTGGCTACACCTTC.

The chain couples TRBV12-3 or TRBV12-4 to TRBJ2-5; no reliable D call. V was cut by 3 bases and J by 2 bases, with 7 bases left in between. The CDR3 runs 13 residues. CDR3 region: CASSFSLQETQYF. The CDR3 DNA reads TGTGCCAGCAGTTTTTCACTACAAGAGACCCAGTACTTC.

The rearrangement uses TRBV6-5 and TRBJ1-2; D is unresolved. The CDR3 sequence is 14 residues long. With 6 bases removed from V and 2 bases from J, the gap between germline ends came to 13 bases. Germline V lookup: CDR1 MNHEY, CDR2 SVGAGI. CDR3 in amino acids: CASRSDKANYGYTF. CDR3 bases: TGTGCCAGCAGGAGTGACAAGGCAAACTATGGCTACACCTTC.

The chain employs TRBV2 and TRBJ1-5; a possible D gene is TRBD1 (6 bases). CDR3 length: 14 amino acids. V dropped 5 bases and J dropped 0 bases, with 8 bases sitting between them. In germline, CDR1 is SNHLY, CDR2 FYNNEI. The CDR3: CASSTGYSNQPQHF. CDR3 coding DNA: TGTGCCAGCAGTACAGGGTATAGCAATCAGCCCCAGCATTTT.

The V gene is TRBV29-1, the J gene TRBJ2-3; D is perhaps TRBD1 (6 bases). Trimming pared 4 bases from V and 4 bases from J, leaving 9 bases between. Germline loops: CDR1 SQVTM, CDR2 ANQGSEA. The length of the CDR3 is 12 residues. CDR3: CSVGQGPDTQYF. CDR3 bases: TGCAGCGTTGGGCAGGGGCCAGATACGCAGTATTTT.

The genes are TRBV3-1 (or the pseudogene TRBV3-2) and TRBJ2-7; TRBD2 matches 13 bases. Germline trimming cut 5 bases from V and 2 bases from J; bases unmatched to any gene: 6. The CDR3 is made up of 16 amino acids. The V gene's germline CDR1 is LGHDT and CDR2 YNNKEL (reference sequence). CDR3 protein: CASSDRGLAGAYEQYF. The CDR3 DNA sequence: TGTGCCAGCAGCGACAGAGGACTAGCGGGAGCCTACGAGCAGTACTTC.

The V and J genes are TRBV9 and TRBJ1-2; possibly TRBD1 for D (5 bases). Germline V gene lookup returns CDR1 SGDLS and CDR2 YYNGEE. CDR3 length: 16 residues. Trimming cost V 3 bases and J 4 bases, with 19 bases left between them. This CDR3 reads CASSAYPGEGPYGYTF. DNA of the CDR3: TGTGCCAGCAGCGCCTACCCCGGGGAGGGGCCCTATGGCTACACCTTC.